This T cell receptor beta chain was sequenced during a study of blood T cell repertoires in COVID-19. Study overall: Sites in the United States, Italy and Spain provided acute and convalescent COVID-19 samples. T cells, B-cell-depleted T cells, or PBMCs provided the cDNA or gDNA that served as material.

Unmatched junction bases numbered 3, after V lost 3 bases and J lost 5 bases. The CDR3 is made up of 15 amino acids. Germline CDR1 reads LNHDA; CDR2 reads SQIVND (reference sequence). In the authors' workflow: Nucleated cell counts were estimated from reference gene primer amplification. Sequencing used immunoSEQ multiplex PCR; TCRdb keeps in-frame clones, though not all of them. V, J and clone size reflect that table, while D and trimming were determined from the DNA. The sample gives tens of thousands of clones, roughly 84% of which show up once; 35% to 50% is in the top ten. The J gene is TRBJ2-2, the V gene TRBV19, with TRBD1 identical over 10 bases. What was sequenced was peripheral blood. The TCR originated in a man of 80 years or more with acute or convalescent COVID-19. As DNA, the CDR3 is TGTGCCAGTAGTATGGGGACAGGGGTTACCGGGGAGCTGTTTTTT. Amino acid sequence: CASSMGTGVTGELFF.